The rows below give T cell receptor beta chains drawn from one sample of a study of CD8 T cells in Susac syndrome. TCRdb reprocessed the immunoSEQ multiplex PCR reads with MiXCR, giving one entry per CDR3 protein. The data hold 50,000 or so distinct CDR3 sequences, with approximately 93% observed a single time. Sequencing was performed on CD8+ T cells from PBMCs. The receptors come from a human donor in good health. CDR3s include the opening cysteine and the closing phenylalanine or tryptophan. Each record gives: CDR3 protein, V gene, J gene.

cdr3_aa: CASSQAPGFAYEQYF
v_call: TRBV4-1
j_call: TRBJ2-7

cdr3_aa: CAIERILHHEQFF
v_call: TRBV12-3/TRBV12-4
j_call: TRBJ2-1

cdr3_aa: CASSPGTSGTLGDTQYF
v_call: TRBV28
j_call: TRBJ2-3

cdr3_aa: CASSLEGLVYNEQFF
v_call: TRBV28
j_call: TRBJ2-1

cdr3_aa: CASSNGEGAYEQYF
v_call: TRBV28
j_call: TRBJ2-7

cdr3_aa: CSDDRLYGYTF
v_call: TRBV29-1
j_call: TRBJ1-2

cdr3_aa: CASGAGVYEQYF
v_call: TRBV28
j_call: TRBJ2-7

cdr3_aa: CASSLVGNDYGYTF
v_call: TRBV7-9
j_call: TRBJ1-2

cdr3_aa: CASSNGLAGSYEQYF
v_call: TRBV7-6
j_call: TRBJ2-7

cdr3_aa: CSAGTGVPEQYF
v_call: TRBV29-1
j_call: TRBJ2-7

cdr3_aa: CASSLDRGRNQPQHF
v_call: TRBV12-3/TRBV12-4
j_call: TRBJ1-5

cdr3_aa: CASSYPPGQVYEQYF
v_call: TRBV6-6
j_call: TRBJ2-7

cdr3_aa: CASSFTRDTQYF
v_call: TRBV28
j_call: TRBJ2-3

cdr3_aa: CASIRGGPPNEQFF
v_call: TRBV6-1
j_call: TRBJ2-1

cdr3_aa: CASSLAISTDTQYF
v_call: TRBV7-6
j_call: TRBJ2-3

cdr3_aa: CSVEGFAEGAFF
v_call: TRBV29-1
j_call: TRBJ1-1

cdr3_aa: CSAGGWEQFF
v_call: TRBV29-1
j_call: TRBJ2-1

cdr3_aa: CSARGWGVEQFF
v_call: TRBV20-1
j_call: TRBJ2-1

cdr3_aa: CASAYGNNEQFF
v_call: TRBV6-1
j_call: TRBJ2-1

cdr3_aa: CASSITTNSNQPQHF
v_call: TRBV28
j_call: TRBJ1-5

cdr3_aa: CASSLRGGQGNTGELFF
v_call: TRBV12-3/TRBV12-4
j_call: TRBJ2-2

cdr3_aa: CASSQGSGQPQHF
v_call: TRBV4-1
j_call: TRBJ1-5

cdr3_aa: CASSMGAGANEQFF
v_call: TRBV19
j_call: TRBJ2-1

cdr3_aa: CASRGQGSAYGYTF
v_call: TRBV27
j_call: TRBJ1-2

cdr3_aa: CASMELADYTDTQYF
v_call: TRBV2
j_call: TRBJ2-3

cdr3_aa: CASSSRAAGPNTEAFF
v_call: TRBV10-2
j_call: TRBJ1-1